Included here is one T cell receptor (beta chain) sequence, with context. The sample belongs to a study of blood T cell repertoires in COVID-19. In the original analysis: From reference gene primer amplification, estimates of nucleated cell counts were derived. Here immunoSEQ multiplex PCR was the method, and the copy in TCRdb shows in-frame clones only, minus some. The V and J calls and the clone size are those of that table, but D and trimming were determined from the DNA. The sample consists of 270,000 or so clones, about 86% of them appearing once. The CDR3 consists of 17 residues. The germline V and J ends were trimmed by 0 bases and 1 base, with 16 bases remaining between them. Germline V gene lookup returns CDR1 SGDLS and CDR2 YYNGEE.

The chain combines TRBV9 with TRBJ2-5; TRBD1 is a possible D gene (6 bases). This TCR was sampled from a man aged 45-65 years who had recovered from COVID-19. Specimen: PBMCs or T cells enriched from blood (not recorded which). This CDR3 is CASSVEGDVGAQETQYF. In DNA form, the CDR3 reads TGTGCCAGCAGCGTAGAGGGGGATGTGGGGGCCCAAGAGACCCAGTACTTC.